A selection of T cell receptor beta chains follows, all from one sample in a study of T cell repertoires in cytomegalovirus infection. For these TCRs, the target antigens are not known. Each CDR3 protein is one row after TCRdb ran MiXCR on the reads. The repertoire consists of around 430,000 distinct CDR3 sequences, with approximately 40% occurring once and the leading ten covering around two fifths. The material was cultured PBMCs, obtained from culture after CMV antigen stimulation. The receptors derive from a human donor in good health (CMV status not recorded). Some clones in this sample may be carry-over from other donors' samples. CDR3s leave out the opening cysteine and the closing phenylalanine or tryptophan. Size tells how often a clone was seen (once, few, many) or the class of an expanded clone, and some rows leave it out.

>TRBV10-3|NA
AMGGSESYNEQF
>TRBV7-4|NA
ASSLARTGGNEQY
>TRBV7-2|few
ASSLQVLTEAF
>TRBV19|few
ASSTAGAHTEAF
>TRBV10-3|few
AISETPGQGILNTEAF
>TRBV7-2|many
ASSQRRGNQPQH
>TRBV7-6|NA
ASSQPDNTQY
>TRBV7-8|few
AILDVEAF
>TRBV5-1|NA
ASSLGGSRTGGAKQY
>TRBV5-5|NA
ASSLTPGQTNEKLF